Shown below are 14 T cell receptor beta chains from a single sample sequenced in a study of blood T cell repertoires in COVID-19. Data came from immunoSEQ multiplex PCR; TCRdb stores just in-frame clones and leaves some out. The sample includes about 22,000 clones, 90% of them seen just once. The sequenced material came from peripheral blood. Source of these receptors: a man aged 65 to 79 with acute or convalescent COVID-19.

The rearrangement uses TRBV5-6 and TRBJ1-2; tentatively, D is TRBD1 (6 bases). V lost 1 base to trimming and J lost 0 bases, with 7 bases between them. The CDR3 spans 14 residues. Germline CDR1 reads SGHDT; CDR2 reads YYEEEE. For the CDR3, the DNA is TGTGCCAGCAGCTTGACAGGGCCTAACTATGGCTACACCTTC. It specifies CASSLTGPNYGYTF.

The V call is TRBV10-3, the J call TRBJ1-3, with 7 bases fitting TRBD1. CDR1 and CDR2 (germline): ENHRY, SYGVKD. The CDR3 covers 15 residues. Trimming took 6 bases from V and 0 from J; bases not matched to a gene: 5. The CDR3 spells CAIRGTVPSGNTIYF. For the CDR3, the DNA is TGTGCCATCAGAGGGACAGTCCCCTCTGGAAACACCATATATTTT.

This chain links TRBV7-7 with TRBJ2-3, with D maybe TRBD2 (6 bases). Per germline, CDR1 SSHAT and CDR2 FNYEAQ (reference sequence). The CDR3 is made up of 14 amino acids. V lost 5 bases and J 5 bases, leaving 14 bases between the germline ends. In DNA form, the CDR3 reads TGTGCCAGCAGCGTAGGGAGGTCGGGAGATACGCAGTATTTT. This translates into CASSVGRSGDTQYF.

The chain recombines TRBV4-1 with TRBJ2-2; the D is unclear. The V gene lost 5 bases and the J gene lost 1 base, with 8 bases spanning the gap. The CDR3 consists of 14 residues. Germline CDR1 reads MGHRA; CDR2 reads YSYEKL. Written as DNA, the CDR3 is TGCGCCAGCAGCTTACCACAGAACACCGGGGAGCTGTTTTTT. Amino acid sequence: CASSLPQNTGELFF.

The chain uses TRBV19 and TRBJ2-2; weak D call: TRBD1 (5 bases). The V and J ends lost 1 base and 9 bases respectively, with 9 bases between them. The V gene's germline CDR1 is LNHDA and CDR2 SQIVND (reference sequence). The CDR3 has 13 residues. For the CDR3, the DNA is TGTGCCAGTAGTATAGTTAGGGGTTGGGAGCTGTTTTTT. It encodes CASSIVRGWELFF.

The genes are TRBV5-4 and TRBJ2-1, with 13 bases fitting TRBD2. In germline, CDR1 is SGHNT, CDR2 YYREEE (reference sequence). The V segment lost 5 bases and the J segment 7 bases; nucleotides outside the gene matches: 15. CDR3 length: 18 amino acids. The CDR3 protein is CASSPGLAGFAIENEQFF. The CDR3 DNA follows: TGTGCCAGCAGTCCGGGACTAGCGGGGTTCGCCATAGAGAATGAGCAGTTCTTC.

V and J are TRBV27 and TRBJ2-1, with 8 nucleotides matching TRBD2. Losses at the gene ends were 3 bases for V and 5 bases for J; bases not matched to a gene: 9. Germline CDR1 and CDR2: MNHEY and SMNVEV (reference sequence). The CDR3 consists of 16 residues. DNA for the CDR3: TGTGCCAGCAGTTTCAACAGCGGGGGCGATCACAATGAGCAGTTCTTC. Its protein product is CASSFNSGGDHNEQFF.

The V and J genes are TRBV7-2 and TRBJ1-2; no clear D gene. V lost 5 bases and J 0 bases, leaving 13 bases between the germline ends. Germline CDR1 and CDR2: SGHTA and FQGNSA. The CDR3 loop spans 15 amino acids. The CDR3 bases are TGTGCCAGCAGCCCCATGAATTCAGCTAACTATGGCTACACCTTC. It yields the protein CASSPMNSANYGYTF.

This chain joins TRBV2 and TRBJ2-5, with a weak D call TRBD1 (5 bases). The CDR3 has 13 amino acids. V was shortened by 4 bases and J by 5 bases, with 11 bases between the two germline ends. Germline CDR1 reads SNHLY; CDR2 reads FYNNEI. CDR3 amino acids: CASSAAGWETQYF. The CDR3, as DNA: TGTGCCAGCAGTGCGGCAGGGTGGGAGACCCAGTACTTC. Supplemented by reference TRBV2 and TRBJ2-5, the full variable domain reads EPEVTQTPSHQVTQMGQEVILRCVPISNHLYFYWYRQILGQKVEFLVSFYNNEISEKSEIFDDQFSVERPDGSNFTLKIRSTKLEDSAMYFCASSAAGWETQYFGPGTRLLVL.

The chain has TRBV5-1 and TRBJ1-1; D possibly corresponds to TRBD1 (5 bases). V lost 0 bases and J 0 bases, leaving 15 bases between the germline ends. Looked up from germline, CDR1 is SGHRS and CDR2 is YFSETQ. The CDR3 consists of 17 residues. CDR3 sequence reads: CASSLATTTALNTEAFF. The CDR3 nucleotides are TGCGCCAGCAGCTTGGCCACTACGACAGCTTTGAACACTGAAGCTTTCTTT.

The genes are TRBV28 and TRBJ2-3; D may be TRBD2 (6 bases). Germline CDR1 and CDR2: MDHEN and SYDVKM. V shed 3 bases and J shed 5 bases, with 12 bases lying between them. The CDR3 totals 14 residues. CDR3 residues: CASSFGGAGDTQYF. For the CDR3, the DNA is TGTGCCAGCAGTTTCGGCGGGGCTGGAGATACGCAGTATTTT. The whole variable domain, remainder taken from reference TRBV28 and TRBJ2-3, is DVKVTQSSRYLVKRTGEKVFLECVQDMDHENMFWYRQDPGLGLRLIYFSYDVKMKEKGDIPEGYSVSREKKERFSLILESASTNQTSMYLCASSFGGAGDTQYFGPGTRLTVL.

The V and J genes are TRBV5-5 and TRBJ1-4; 8 positions match TRBD1. Germline CDR1 reads SGHKS; CDR2 reads YYEKEE (reference sequence). After removal of 4 bases from V and 5 bases from J, the junction contained 7 bases not matched to a gene. The CDR3 has 15 amino acids. The CDR3 nucleotides read TGTGCCAGCAGCCTCAGACAGGGGCGAAATGAAAAACTGTTTTTT. Amino acid sequence: CASSLRQGRNEKLFF. Filled out from reference TRBV5-5 and TRBJ1-4, the complete variable domain reads DAGVTQSPTHLIKTRGQQVTLRCSPISGHKSVSWYQQVLGQGPQFIFQYYEKEERGRGNFPDRFSARQFPNYSSELNVNALLLGDSALYLCASSLRQGRNEKLFFGSGTQLSVL.

This chain connects TRBV9 to TRBJ2-1; the match to TRBD2 covers 11 bases. The CDR3 runs 18 residues. Looked up from germline, CDR1 is SGDLS and CDR2 is YYNGEE. V lost 2 bases to trimming and J lost 0 bases; unmatched junction nucleotides: 7. The CDR3 loop is CASSVIAGGSFSYNEQFF. The CDR3 DNA sequence: TGTGCCAGCAGCGTTATAGCGGGAGGGTCATTCTCCTACAATGAGCAGTTCTTC.

J is TRBJ1-6 and V is TRBV19, with D possibly matching TRBD1 (6 bases). Germline CDR1 and CDR2: LNHDA and SQIVND (reference sequence). The CDR3 sequence is 18 residues long. Trimming took off 5 bases at V and 4 bases at J, with 21 bases between the two ends. CDR3 DNA sequence: TGTGCCAGTAGTTCGGGGCAAGCAGGGGTGGCTTATAATTCACCCCTCCACTTT. Translated, it gives CASSSGQAGVAYNSPLHF. The whole variable domain, remainder taken from reference TRBV19 and TRBJ1-6, is DGGITQSPKYLFRKEGQNVTLSCEQNLNHDAMYWYRQDPGQGLRLIYYSQIVNDFQKGDIAEGYSVSREKKESFPLTVTSAQKNPTAFYLCASSSGQAGVAYNSPLHFGNGTRLTVT.